The present T cell receptor beta chain was sequenced within a study of cytomegalovirus exposure and HLA in healthy donors. Study-level background: Findings of an earlier analysis included over 95 million unique TCR beta sequences from 200 million or so T cells. Study-level results: Prior analysis indicated that the majority of TCR beta V segments exhibited productivity approximately 87% or approximately 30% of the time.

The count of this clone is one. Its antigen is unidentified. Germline lookup yields CDR1 GTSNPN and CDR2 SVGIG (reference sequence). The CDR3 consists of 11 residues. V was cut by 2 bases and J by 8 bases, with 6 bases left in between. The PCR ran on 60 Vbeta and 13 Jbeta primers. Measured with immunoSEQ multiplex PCR; TCRdb has only the in-frame clones, and not every one. The sample has about 150,000 clones, approximately 70% seen once; the top ten hold roughly 1.9%. This chain joins TRBV30 and TRBJ2-2; D call uncertain. The specimen was PBMCs. This TCR was recovered from a woman aged 55-69 years in good health and CMV-seropositive. CDR3 region: CAWSMAGELFF. CDR3 sequence (DNA): TGTGCCTGGAGTATGGCTGGGGAGCTGTTTTTT.